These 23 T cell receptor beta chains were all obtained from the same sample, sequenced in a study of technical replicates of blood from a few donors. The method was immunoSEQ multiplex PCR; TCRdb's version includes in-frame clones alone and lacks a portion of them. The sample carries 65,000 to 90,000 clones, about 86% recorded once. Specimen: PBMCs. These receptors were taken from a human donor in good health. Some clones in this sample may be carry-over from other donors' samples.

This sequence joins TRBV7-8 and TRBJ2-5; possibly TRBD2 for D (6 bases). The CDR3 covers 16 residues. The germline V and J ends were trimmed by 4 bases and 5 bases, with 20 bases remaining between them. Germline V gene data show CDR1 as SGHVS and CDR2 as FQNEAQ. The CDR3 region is CASSSSFGGSGETQYF. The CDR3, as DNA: TGTGCCAGCAGCTCCAGCTTTGGGGGGAGCGGGGAGACCCAGTACTTC.

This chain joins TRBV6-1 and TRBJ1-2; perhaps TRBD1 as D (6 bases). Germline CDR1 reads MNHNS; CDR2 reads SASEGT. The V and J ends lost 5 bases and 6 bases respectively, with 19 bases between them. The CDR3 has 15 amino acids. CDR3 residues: CASSNQGSAMDGYTF. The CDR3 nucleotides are TGTGCCAGCAGTAACCAGGGGTCCGCTATGGATGGCTACACCTTC.

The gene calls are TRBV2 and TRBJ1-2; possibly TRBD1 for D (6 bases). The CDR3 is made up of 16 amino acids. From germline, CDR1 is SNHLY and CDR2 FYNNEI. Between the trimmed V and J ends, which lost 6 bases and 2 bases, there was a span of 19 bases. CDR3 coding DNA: TGTGCCAGCAGCTACAGGGTTGATGGCTCCAACTATGGCTACACCTTC. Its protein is CASSYRVDGSNYGYTF.

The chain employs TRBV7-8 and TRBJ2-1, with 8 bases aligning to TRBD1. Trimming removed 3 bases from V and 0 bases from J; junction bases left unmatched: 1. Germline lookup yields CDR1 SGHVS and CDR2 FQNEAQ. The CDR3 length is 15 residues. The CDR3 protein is CASSFRGLSYNEQFF. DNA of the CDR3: TGTGCCAGCAGCTTCAGGGGGCTCTCCTACAATGAGCAGTTCTTC.

The CDR3 spells CASSPIKSTGTGYTF. For the CDR3, the DNA is TGTGCCAGCAGCCCAATCAAGTCGACAGGGACCGGCTACACCTTC. The chain carries TRBV11-2 and TRBJ1-2, with 7 bases matching TRBD1. The ends lost 5 bases at V and 8 bases at J; junction bases unmatched: 14. The CDR3 extends over 15 amino acids. The germline V gene has CDR1 SGHAT and CDR2 FQNNGV.

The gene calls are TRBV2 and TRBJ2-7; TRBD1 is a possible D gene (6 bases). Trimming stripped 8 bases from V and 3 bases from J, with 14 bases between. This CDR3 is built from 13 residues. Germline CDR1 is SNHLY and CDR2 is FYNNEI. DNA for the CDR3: TGTGCCAGCTACGGAAGGGGGTACTACGAGCAGTACTTC. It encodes CASYGRGYYEQYF. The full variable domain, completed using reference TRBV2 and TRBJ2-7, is EPEVTQTPSHQVTQMGQEVILRCVPISNHLYFYWYRQILGQKVEFLVSFYNNEISEKSEIFDDQFSVERPDGSNFTLKIRSTKLEDSAMYFCASYGRGYYEQYFGPGTRLTVT.

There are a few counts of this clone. CDR3 DNA: TGTGCCAGCAGCTTAGTGGGACAGGCGGGTGAAAAACTGTTTTTT. Translated: CASSLVGQAGEKLFF. The chain couples TRBV7-9 to TRBJ1-4; 8 nucleotides match TRBD1. Losses at the gene ends were 1 base for V and 7 bases for J; bases not matched to a gene: 5. The CDR3 contains 15 residues. Germline assignment: CDR1 SEHNR and CDR2 FQNEAQ (reference sequence).

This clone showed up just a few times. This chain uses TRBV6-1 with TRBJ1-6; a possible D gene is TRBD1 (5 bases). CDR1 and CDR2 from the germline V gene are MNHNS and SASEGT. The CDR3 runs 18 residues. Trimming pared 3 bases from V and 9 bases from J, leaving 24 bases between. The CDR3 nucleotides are TGTGCCAGCAGTGAGCTACGACAGCCATGGGTCCGGATTTCACCCCTCCACTTT. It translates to CASSELRQPWVRISPLHF.

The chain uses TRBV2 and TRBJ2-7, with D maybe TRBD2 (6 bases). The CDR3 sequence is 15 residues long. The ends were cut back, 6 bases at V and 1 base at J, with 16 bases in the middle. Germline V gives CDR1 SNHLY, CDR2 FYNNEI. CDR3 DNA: TGTGCCAGCAGCGATTTGGGGGGACTGTCCTACGAGCAGTACTTC. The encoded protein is CASSDLGGLSYEQYF. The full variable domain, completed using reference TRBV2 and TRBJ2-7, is EPEVTQTPSHQVTQMGQEVILRCVPISNHLYFYWYRQILGQKVEFLVSFYNNEISEKSEIFDDQFSVERPDGSNFTLKIRSTKLEDSAMYFCASSDLGGLSYEQYFGPGTRLTVT.

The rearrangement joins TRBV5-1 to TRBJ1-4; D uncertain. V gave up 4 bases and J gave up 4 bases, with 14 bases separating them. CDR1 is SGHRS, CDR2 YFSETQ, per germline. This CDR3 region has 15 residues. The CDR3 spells CASSLTGSYNEKLFF. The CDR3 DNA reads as TGCGCCAGCAGCCTAACCGGGAGCTATAATGAAAAACTGTTTTTT. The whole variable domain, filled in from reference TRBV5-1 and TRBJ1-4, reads KAGVTQTPRYLIKTRGQQVTLSCSPISGHRSVSWYQQTPGQGLQFLFEYFSETQRNKGNFPGRFSGRQFSNSRSEMNVSTLELGDSALYLCASSLTGSYNEKLFFGSGTQLSVL.

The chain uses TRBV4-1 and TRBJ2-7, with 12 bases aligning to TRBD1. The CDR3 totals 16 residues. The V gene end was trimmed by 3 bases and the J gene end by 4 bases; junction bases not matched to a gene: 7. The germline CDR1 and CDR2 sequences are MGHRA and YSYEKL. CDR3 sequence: CASSQLPGQGAYEQYF. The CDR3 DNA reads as TGCGCCAGCAGCCAGTTACCGGGACAGGGGGCTTACGAGCAGTACTTC.

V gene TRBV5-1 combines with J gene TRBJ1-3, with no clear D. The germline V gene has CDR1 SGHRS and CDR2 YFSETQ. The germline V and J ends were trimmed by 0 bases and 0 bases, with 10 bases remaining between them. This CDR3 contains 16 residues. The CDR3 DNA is TGCGCCAGCAGCTTGGAGGCTGCTAGCTCTGGAAACACCATATATTTT. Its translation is CASSLEAASSGNTIYF.

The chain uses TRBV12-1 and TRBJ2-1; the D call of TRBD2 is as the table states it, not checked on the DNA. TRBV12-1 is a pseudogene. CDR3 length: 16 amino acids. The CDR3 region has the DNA TGTGCCAGCAGCCGTTCCCGGGGGGACTCCTACAATGAGCAGTTCTTC. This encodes CASSRSRGDSYNEQFF.

The CDR3 DNA follows: TGTGCCAGCAGTTACACTGTAGCTACTAATGAAAAACTGTTTTTT. This sequence encodes CASSYTVATNEKLFF. The rearrangement joins TRBV6-5 to TRBJ1-4, with unresolved D. The V end lost 2 bases, the J end lost 2 bases, and 9 bases lay between the germline ends. The CDR3 has 15 residues. Germline-derived CDR1 and CDR2 are MNHEY and SVGAGI.

CDR3: CAISEGGYEQYF. DNA for the CDR3: TGTGCCATCAGTGAGGGAGGCTACGAGCAGTACTTC. The chain couples TRBV10-3 to TRBJ2-7, with D possibly matching TRBD2 (5 bases). This CDR3 region has 12 residues. CDR1 is ENHRY, CDR2 SYGVKD, per germline. V was trimmed by 2 bases and J by 3 bases, leaving 5 bases between them.

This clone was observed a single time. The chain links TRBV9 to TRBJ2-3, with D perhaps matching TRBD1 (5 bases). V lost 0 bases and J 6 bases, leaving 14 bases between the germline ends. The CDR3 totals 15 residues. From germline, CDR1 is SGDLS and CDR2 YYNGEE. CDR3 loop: CASSVEGRVRDTQYF. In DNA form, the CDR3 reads TGTGCCAGCAGCGTAGAGGGCAGGGTCCGGGATACGCAGTATTTT.

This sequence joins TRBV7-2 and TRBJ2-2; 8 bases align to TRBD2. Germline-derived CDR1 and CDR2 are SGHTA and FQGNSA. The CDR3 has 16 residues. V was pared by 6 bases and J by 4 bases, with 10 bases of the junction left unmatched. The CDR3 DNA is TGTGCCAGCAGTCGTGGCCGGGGGGGGGTCACCGGGGAGCTGTTTTTT. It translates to CASSRGRGGVTGELFF.

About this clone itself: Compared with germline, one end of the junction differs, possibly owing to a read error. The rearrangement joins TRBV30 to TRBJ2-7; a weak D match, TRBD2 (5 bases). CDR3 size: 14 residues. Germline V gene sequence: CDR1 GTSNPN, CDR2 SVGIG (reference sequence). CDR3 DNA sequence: TGTGCTTGGAGTAGGCCTAGGGAGATGTTGGGGCAGTACTTC. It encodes CAWSRPREMLGQYF.

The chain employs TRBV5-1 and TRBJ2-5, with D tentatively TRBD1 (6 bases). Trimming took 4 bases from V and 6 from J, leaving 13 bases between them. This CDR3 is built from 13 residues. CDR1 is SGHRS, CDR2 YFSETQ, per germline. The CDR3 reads CASSVHRVQTQYF. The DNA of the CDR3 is TGCGCCAGCAGCGTACACAGGGTTCAGACCCAGTACTTC.

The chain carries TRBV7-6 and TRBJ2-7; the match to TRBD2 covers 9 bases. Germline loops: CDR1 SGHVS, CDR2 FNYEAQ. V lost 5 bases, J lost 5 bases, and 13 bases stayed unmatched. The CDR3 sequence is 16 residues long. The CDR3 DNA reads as TGTGCCAGCAGCCCGCCTTTAGCGGGAGTTCACCACGAGCAGTACTTC. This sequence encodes CASSPPLAGVHHEQYF.

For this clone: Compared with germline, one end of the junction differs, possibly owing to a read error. CDR3 loop: CASSLGGGTGPAGF. DNA for the CDR3: TGTGCCAGCAGCTTAGGGGGGGGGACAGGCCCGGCAGGGTTT. J is TRBJ1-1 and V is TRBV11-2; 8 bases are a match to TRBD1. This CDR3 contains 14 residues. Germline V CDR1 and CDR2: SGHAT, FQNNGV.

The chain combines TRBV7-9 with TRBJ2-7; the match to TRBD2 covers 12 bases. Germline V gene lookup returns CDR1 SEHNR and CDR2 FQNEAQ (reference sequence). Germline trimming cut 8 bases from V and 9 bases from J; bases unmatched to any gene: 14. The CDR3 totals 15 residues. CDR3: CASSPTSGGLNLQYF. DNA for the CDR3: TGTGCCAGCTCCCCGACTAGCGGGGGCCTCAACTTGCAGTACTTC.

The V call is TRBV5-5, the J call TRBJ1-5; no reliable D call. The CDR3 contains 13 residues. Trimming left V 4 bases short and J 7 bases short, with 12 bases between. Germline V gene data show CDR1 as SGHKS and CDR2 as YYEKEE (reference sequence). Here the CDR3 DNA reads TGTGCCAGCAGCCAGCGAAGTGAGCAGCCCCAGCATTTT. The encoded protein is CASSQRSEQPQHF.